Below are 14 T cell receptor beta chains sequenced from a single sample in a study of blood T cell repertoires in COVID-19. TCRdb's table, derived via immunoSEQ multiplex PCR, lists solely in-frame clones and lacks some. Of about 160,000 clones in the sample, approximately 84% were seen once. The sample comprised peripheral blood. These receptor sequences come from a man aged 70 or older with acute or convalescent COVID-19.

The CDR3 DNA follows: TGCGCCAGCAGTGAGTTTAGACAGGGAGGCCCCGCTGGCTACACCTTC. Protein product: CASSEFRQGGPAGYTF. The chain is built from TRBV10-1 and TRBJ1-2, with 7 bases matching TRBD1. Losses at the gene ends were 1 base for V and 7 bases for J; bases not matched to a gene: 12. The germline gives CDR1 WNHNN, CDR2 SYGVQD (reference sequence). This CDR3 has 16 residues.

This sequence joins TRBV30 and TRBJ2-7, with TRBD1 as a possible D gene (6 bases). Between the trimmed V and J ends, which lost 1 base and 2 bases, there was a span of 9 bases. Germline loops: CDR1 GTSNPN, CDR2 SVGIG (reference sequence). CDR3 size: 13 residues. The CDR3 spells CAWSEDSAYEQYF. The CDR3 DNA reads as TGTGCCTGGAGTGAGGACAGCGCCTACGAGCAGTACTTC. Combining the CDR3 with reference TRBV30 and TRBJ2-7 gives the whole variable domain SQTIHQWPATLVQPVGSPLSLECTVEGTSNPNLYWYRQAAGRGLQLLFYSVGIGQISSEVPQNLSASRPQDRQFILSSKKLLLSDSGFYLCAWSEDSAYEQYFGPGTRLTVT.

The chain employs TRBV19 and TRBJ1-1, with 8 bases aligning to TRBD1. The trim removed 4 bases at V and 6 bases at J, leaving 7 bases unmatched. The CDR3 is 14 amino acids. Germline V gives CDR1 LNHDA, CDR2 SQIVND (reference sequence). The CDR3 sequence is CASSTGQGTAEAFF. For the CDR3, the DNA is TGTGCCAGTAGTACCGGACAGGGTACTGCTGAAGCTTTCTTT.

CDR3 in amino acids: CAGWRESETGSDSPLHF. CDR3 nucleotides: TGTGCCGGCTGGAGAGAATCTGAGACAGGGTCGGACTCACCCCTCCACTTT. The chain has TRBV6-4 and TRBJ1-6; TRBD1 agrees at 7 bases. With V trimmed by 11 bases and J by 10 bases, 23 bases remained unmatched. Germline CDR1 MRHNA, CDR2 SNTAGT. This CDR3 has 17 amino acids.

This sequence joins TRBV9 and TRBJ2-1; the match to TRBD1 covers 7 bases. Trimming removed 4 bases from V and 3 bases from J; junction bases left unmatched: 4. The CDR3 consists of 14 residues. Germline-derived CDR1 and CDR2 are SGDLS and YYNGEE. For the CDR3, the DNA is TGTGCCAGCAGCCCACGACAGGGCTACAATGAGCAGTTCTTC. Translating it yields CASSPRQGYNEQFF.

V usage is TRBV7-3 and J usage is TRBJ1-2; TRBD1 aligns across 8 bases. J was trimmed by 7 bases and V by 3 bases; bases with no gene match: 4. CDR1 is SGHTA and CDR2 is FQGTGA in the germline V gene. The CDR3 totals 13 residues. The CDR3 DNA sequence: TGTGCCAGCAGCTTGACAGGGGCCCTTGGCTACACCTTC. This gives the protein CASSLTGALGYTF.

The CDR3 nucleotides are TGTGCCGCAGGGGCAGTTCGGGAAAAACTGTTTTTT. Its protein product is CAAGAVREKLFF. The chain carries TRBV28 and TRBJ1-4, with a possible D match to TRBD1 (6 bases). The ends were cut back, 11 bases at V and 8 bases at J, with 15 bases in the middle. CDR3 length equals 12 residues. CDR1 is MDHEN and CDR2 is SYDVKM in the germline V gene.

Here the CDR3 reads CASSKSGTRGELFF. DNA of the CDR3: TGTGCCAGCAGTAAATCCGGGACTAGAGGGGAGCTGTTTTTT. The rearrangement joins TRBV6-2 or TRBV6-3 to TRBJ2-2; 8 positions agree with TRBD2. V was clipped by 5 bases and J by 8 bases; unmatched bases: 7. Germline-derived CDR1 and CDR2 are MNHEY and SVGEGT. CDR3 length: 14 amino acids.

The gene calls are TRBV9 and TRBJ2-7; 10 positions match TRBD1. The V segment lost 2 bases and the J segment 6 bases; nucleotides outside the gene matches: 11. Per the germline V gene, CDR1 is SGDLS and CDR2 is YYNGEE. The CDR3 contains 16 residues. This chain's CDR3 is CASSVGHGTGVGEQYF. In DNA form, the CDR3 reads TGTGCCAGCAGCGTCGGTCACGGGACAGGGGTAGGCGAGCAGTACTTC.

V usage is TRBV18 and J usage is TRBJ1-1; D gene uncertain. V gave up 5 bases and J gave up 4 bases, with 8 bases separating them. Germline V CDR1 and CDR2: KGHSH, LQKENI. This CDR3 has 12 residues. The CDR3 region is CASSTMGTEAFF. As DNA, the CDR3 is TGTGCCAGCTCAACTATGGGCACTGAAGCTTTCTTT.

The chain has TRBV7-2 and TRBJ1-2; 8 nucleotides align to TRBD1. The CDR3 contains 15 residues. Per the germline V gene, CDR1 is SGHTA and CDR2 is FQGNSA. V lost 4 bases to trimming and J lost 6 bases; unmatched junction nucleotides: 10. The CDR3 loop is CASSYTTGEAHGYTF. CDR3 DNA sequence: TGTGCCAGCAGCTACACGACAGGGGAGGCTCATGGCTACACCTTC. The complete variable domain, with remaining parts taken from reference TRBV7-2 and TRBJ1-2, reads GAGVSQSPSNKVTEKGKDVELRCDPISGHTALYWYRQSLGQGLEFLIYFQGNSAPDKSGLPSDRFSAERTGGSVSTLTIQRTQQEDSAVYLCASSYTTGEAHGYTFGSGTRLTVV.

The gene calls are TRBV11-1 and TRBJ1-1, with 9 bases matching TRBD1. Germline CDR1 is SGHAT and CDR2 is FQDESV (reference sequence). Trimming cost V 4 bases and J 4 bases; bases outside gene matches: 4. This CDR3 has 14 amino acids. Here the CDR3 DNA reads TGTGCCAGCAGCTCTGACAGGGGGGGCACTGAAGCTTTCTTT. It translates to CASSSDRGGTEAFF.

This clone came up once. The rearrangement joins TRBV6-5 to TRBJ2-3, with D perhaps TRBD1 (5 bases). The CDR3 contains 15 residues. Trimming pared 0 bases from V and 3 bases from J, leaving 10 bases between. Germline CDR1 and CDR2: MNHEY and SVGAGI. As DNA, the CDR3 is TGTGCCAGCAGTTACTCAGTCAGGGCGACAGATACGCAGTATTTT. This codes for CASSYSVRATDTQYF.

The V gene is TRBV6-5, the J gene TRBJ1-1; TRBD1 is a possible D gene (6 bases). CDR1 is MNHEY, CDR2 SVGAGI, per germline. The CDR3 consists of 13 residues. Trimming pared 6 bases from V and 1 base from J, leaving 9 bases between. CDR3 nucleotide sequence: TGTGCCAGCAGCCCGACAGGGAACACTGAAGCTTTCTTT. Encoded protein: CASSPTGNTEAFF.